This T cell receptor beta chain was recorded in a study of T cells in Graves' hyperthyroidism and ophthalmopathy. Whole-study context: It was at initial diagnosis, before any treatment, that peripheral blood was collected.

The study excluded patients with uncontrolled infection, other autoimmune disease, pregnancy or lactation. RNA transcripts gave rise to amplified TCR beta CDR3 regions. The HTBI primer set served for first-round RT-PCR of the TCR CDR3. TCRdb re-called the multiplex PCR reads through MiXCR, storing one row per CDR3 protein. The sample has 450,000 to 650,000 distinct CDR3 sequences, about a fifth seen once. Per germline, CDR1 SNHLY and CDR2 FYNNEI. V was trimmed by 5 bases and J by 5 bases, leaving 15 bases between them. The CDR3 extends over 14 amino acids. The V gene is TRBV2, the J gene TRBJ2-5; D not resolved. The clonotype was recovered from a man between 18 and 29 years old with Graves' hyperthyroidism. What was sequenced was blood. CDR3 protein: CASSYGTSAETQYF. Written as DNA, the CDR3 is TGTGCCAGCAGTTACGGTACCTCGGCGGAGACCCAGTACTTC.